The 16 T cell receptor beta chains reported below all come from one sample, sequenced in a study of human T cells and chemical hapten exposure. Time point denoted: patch test 2, 6 weeks after DPC sensitization. The treatment here: therapeutic diphenylcyclopropenone sensitization with weekly scalp DPC. MiXCR was run by TCRdb on the RACE reads, yielding one entry per CDR3 protein. The sample contains just over 350,000 distinct CDR3 sequences, roughly 6% of which appear only once. Sequenced here: whole blood, sampled in connection with sensitization to the hapten diphenylcyclopropenone (DPC). These receptors all stem from a woman aged 18-29 years with alopecia areata. Some clones in this sample may be carry-over from other donors' samples.

There are many counts of this clonotype. This chain uses TRBV6-4 with TRBJ1-4, with a tentative D call TRBD1 (5 bases). V was shortened by 6 bases and J by 0 bases, with 11 bases between the two germline ends. The CDR3 sequence is 15 residues long. Per germline, CDR1 MRHNA and CDR2 SNTAGT. CDR3 in DNA: TGTGCCAGCAGGGGGACGGATCCAACTAATGAAAAACTGTTTTTT. It specifies CASRGTDPTNEKLFF.

The table lists this clonotype with a few counts. The chain has TRBV2 and TRBJ2-5, with D possibly being TRBD2 (6 bases). Trimming stripped 7 bases from V and 5 bases from J, with 20 bases between. Germline V gene lookup returns CDR1 SNHLY and CDR2 FYNNEI. The CDR3 is 15 residues long. The CDR3 nucleotides read TGTGCCAGCACCCGGGACCCTGCGGGGTTGGAGACCCAGTACTTC. It codes for CASTRDPAGLETQYF.

In this sample, this clonotype turned up many times. The junction departs from the called germline gene at one end, perhaps through a read error. The gene calls are TRBV10-3 and TRBJ1-2; D gene uncertain. This CDR3 region has 14 residues. Germline V gene data show CDR1 as ENHRY and CDR2 as SYGVKD. The CDR3 DNA follows: TGTGCCATCAGTGGGGGTTATCGGGCAAGGGCCCTGGGATTC. It codes for CAISGGYRARALGF.

This clonotype has only a few counts. The CDR3 DNA reads as TGTGCCAGCAGCCAAGCCTCGACCTGGTACAGGGACGGGAACTATGGCTACACCTTC. Amino acids: CASSQASTWYRDGNYGYTF. The genes are TRBV3-1 and TRBJ1-2, with D possibly TRBD1 on 6 matching bases. Germline-derived CDR1 and CDR2 are LGHDT and YNNKEL (reference sequence). This CDR3 has 19 amino acids. Trimming took 1 base from V and 2 from J, leaving 23 bases between them.

This clonotype was observed a handful of times. V usage is TRBV20-1 and J usage is TRBJ1-5; no reliable D call. CDR1 and CDR2 (germline): DFQATT, SNEGSKA (reference sequence). The CDR3 contains 13 residues. The germline V and J ends were trimmed by 3 bases and 4 bases, with 10 bases remaining between them. In DNA form, the CDR3 reads TGCAGTGCTAGGATGCCTTCGAATCAGCCCCAGCATTTT. It yields the protein CSARMPSNQPQHF.

This clonotype was counted a few times. The V and J genes are TRBV6-6 and TRBJ2-3; the D is unclear. Germline values: CDR1 MNHNY, CDR2 SVGAGI (reference sequence). The ends were cut back, 3 bases at V and 6 bases at J, with 7 bases in the middle. The CDR3 runs 12 residues. CDR3 sequence (DNA): TGTGCCAGCAGTTATATGGGGGATACGCAGTATTTT. It is translated as CASSYMGDTQYF.

This clonotype was seen a few times. V is TRBV11-1 and J is TRBJ1-6; TRBD1 agrees at 8 bases. V lost 3 bases and J lost 0; bases outside the gene matches: 19. Germline lookup yields CDR1 SGHAT and CDR2 FQDESV (reference sequence). The length of the CDR3 is 22 residues. CDR3 protein: CASSLAYSFIRGPSSYNSPLHF. The CDR3 DNA reads TGTGCCAGCAGCTTGGCGTACTCCTTTATCAGGGGGCCGAGCTCCTATAATTCACCCCTCCACTTT.

This clonotype was seen repeatedly, ten times or more. This chain connects TRBV4-2 to TRBJ2-6; D gene ambiguous. Germline assignment: CDR1 LGHNA and CDR2 YNFKEQ. Trimming stripped 0 bases from V and 0 bases from J, with 12 bases between. This CDR3 spans 18 amino acids. The CDR3 sequence is CASSQEGSVLSGANVLTF. The DNA of the CDR3 is TGTGCCAGCAGCCAAGAAGGGTCAGTCCTCTCTGGGGCCAACGTCCTGACTTTC.

The sample holds a few counts of this clonotype. This chain connects TRBV2 to TRBJ1-2; unclear D gene. The CDR3 length is 10 residues. Germline V lookup: CDR1 SNHLY, CDR2 FYNNEI. Trimming left V 7 bases short and J 4 bases short, with 4 bases between. CDR3 residues: CASTLYGYTF. Here the CDR3 DNA reads TGTGCCAGCACCCTCTATGGCTACACCTTC. Supplemented by reference TRBV2 and TRBJ1-2, the full variable domain reads EPEVTQTPSHQVTQMGQEVILRCVPISNHLYFYWYRQILGQKVEFLVSFYNNEISEKSEIFDDQFSVERPDGSNFTLKIRSTKLEDSAMYFCASTLYGYTFGSGTRLTVV.

This clonotype was detected only a few times. The chain combines TRBV6-2 or TRBV6-3 with TRBJ2-1; 12 bases agree with TRBD2. The CDR3 contains 15 residues. Germline assignment: CDR1 MNHEY and CDR2 SVGEGT. V shed 5 bases, J shed 10 bases, and the junction held 9 bases outside the gene matches. The CDR3 nucleotides read TGTGCCAGCAGTCCCCGGACTAGCGGGGTTGAGGAGCAGTTCTTC. Residues: CASSPRTSGVEEQFF.

The rearrangement links TRBV25-1 to TRBJ2-1; no clear D. Per germline, CDR1 MGHDK and CDR2 SYGVNS. The V end lost 3 bases, the J end lost 0 bases, and 9 bases lay between the germline ends. This CDR3 is 15 amino acids long. CDR3 sequence (DNA): TGTGCCAGCAGTGAGGCTCTCCGCTCCTACAATGAGCAGTTCTTC. It yields the protein CASSEALRSYNEQFF.

This clonotype was detected many times. The chain has TRBV4-1 and TRBJ1-1; possibly TRBD1 for D (5 bases). The CDR3 extends over 16 amino acids. Germline assignment: CDR1 MGHRA and CDR2 YSYEKL. V gave up 0 bases and J gave up 5 bases, with 16 bases separating them. The CDR3 spells CASSQELPGRDTEAFF. In DNA, the CDR3 is TGCGCCAGCAGCCAAGAATTACCGGGACGGGATACTGAAGCTTTCTTT.

This clonotype was found many times. The chain couples TRBV9 to TRBJ2-1; D is unresolved. Trimming cost V 2 bases and J 2 bases, with 11 bases left between them. In germline, CDR1 is SGDLS, CDR2 YYNGEE. The CDR3 runs 15 residues. CDR3 sequence: CASSVTRSPYNEQFF. DNA for the CDR3: TGTGCCAGCAGCGTGACTCGCAGCCCCTACAATGAGCAGTTCTTC.

The rearrangement links TRBV14 to TRBJ2-1; 8 positions match TRBD2. The V segment lost 5 bases and the J segment 4 bases; nucleotides outside the gene matches: 1. This CDR3 has 13 amino acids. Germline CDR1 is SGHDN and CDR2 is FVKESK. CDR3 in DNA: TGTGCCAGCAGCGGGACTAGATACAATGAGCAGTTCTTC. Protein sequence: CASSGTRYNEQFF. Together with reference TRBV14 and TRBJ2-1, the CDR3 gives the full variable domain: EAGVTQFPSHSVIEKGQTVTLRCDPISGHDNLYWYRRVMGKEIKFLLHFVKESKQDESGMPNNRFLAERTGGTYSTLKVQPAELEDSGVYFCASSGTRYNEQFFGPGTRLTVL.

This clonotype was found a few times. This sequence joins TRBV4-3 and TRBJ1-4; D remains ambiguous. This CDR3 comprises 16 residues. Trimming took off 3 bases at V and 0 bases at J, with 11 bases between the two ends. Germline lookup yields CDR1 LGHNA and CDR2 YSLEER. This CDR3 reads CASSQANLATNEKLFF. Here the CDR3 DNA reads TGCGCCAGCAGCCAGGCTAACCTTGCAACTAATGAAAAACTGTTTTTT.

In this sample, this clonotype turned up a few times. J is TRBJ1-2 and V is TRBV29-1; 7 bases match TRBD1. V lost 7 bases to trimming and J lost 7 bases; unmatched junction nucleotides: 12. Germline V gene lookup returns CDR1 SQVTM and CDR2 ANQGSEA. The CDR3 has 13 amino acids. The CDR3 DNA follows: TGCAGCGCCCAAGCTTGGACAGGTTTTGGCTACACCTTC. Protein: CSAQAWTGFGYTF. Variable domain in full (rest from reference TRBV29-1 and TRBJ1-2): SAVISQKPSRDICQRGTSLTIQCQVDSQVTMMFWYRQQPGQSLTLIATANQGSEATYESGFVIDKFPISRPNLTFSTLTVSNMSPEDSSIYLCSAQAWTGFGYTFGSGTRLTVV.